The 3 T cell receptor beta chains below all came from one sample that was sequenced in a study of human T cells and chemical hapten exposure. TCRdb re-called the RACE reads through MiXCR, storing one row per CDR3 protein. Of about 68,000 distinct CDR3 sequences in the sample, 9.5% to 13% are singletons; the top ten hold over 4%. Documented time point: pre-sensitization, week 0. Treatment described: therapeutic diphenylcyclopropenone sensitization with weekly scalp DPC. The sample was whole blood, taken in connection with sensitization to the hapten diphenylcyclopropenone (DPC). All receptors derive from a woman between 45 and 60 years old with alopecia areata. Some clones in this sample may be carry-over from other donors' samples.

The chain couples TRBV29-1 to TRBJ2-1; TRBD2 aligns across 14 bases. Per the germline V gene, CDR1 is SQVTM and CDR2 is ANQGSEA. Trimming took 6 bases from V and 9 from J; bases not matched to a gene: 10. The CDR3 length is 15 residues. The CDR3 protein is CSVTTGLAGVREQFF. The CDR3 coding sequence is TGCAGCGTCACAACGGGACTAGCGGGAGTACGTGAGCAGTTCTTC.

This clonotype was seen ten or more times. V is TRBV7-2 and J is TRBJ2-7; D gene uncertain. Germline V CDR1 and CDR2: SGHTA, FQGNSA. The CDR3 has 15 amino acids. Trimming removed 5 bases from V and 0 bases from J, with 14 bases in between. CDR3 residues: CASSRTESHSYEQYF. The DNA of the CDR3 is TGTGCCAGCAGCCGGACGGAGTCTCACTCCTACGAGCAGTACTTC. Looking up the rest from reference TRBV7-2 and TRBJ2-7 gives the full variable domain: GAGVSQSPSNKVTEKGKDVELRCDPISGHTALYWYRQSLGQGLEFLIYFQGNSAPDKSGLPSDRFSAERTGGSVSTLTIQRTQQEDSAVYLCASSRTESHSYEQYFGPGTRLTVT.

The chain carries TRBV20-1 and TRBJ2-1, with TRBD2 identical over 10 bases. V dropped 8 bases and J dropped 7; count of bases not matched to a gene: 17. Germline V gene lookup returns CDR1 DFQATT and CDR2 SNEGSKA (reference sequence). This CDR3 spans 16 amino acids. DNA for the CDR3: TGCAGTCCGGGGGGGGCTAGCGGGAGTCTGGGGAATGAGCAGTTCTTC. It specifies CSPGGASGSLGNEQFF.